Shown below are 23 T cell receptor beta chains from a single sample sequenced in a study of cytomegalovirus exposure and HLA in healthy donors. Researchers ran the PCR with 60 Vbeta and 13 Jbeta primers. Clones were read by immunoSEQ multiplex PCR, and TCRdb kept only the in-frame ones, dropping some. The data hold about 140,000 clones, with approximately 80% observed a single time. What was sequenced was PBMCs. The source of these receptors is a male donor in good health and CMV-seronegative.

This chain connects TRBV9 to TRBJ2-1, with D tentatively TRBD2 (7 bases). The germline V gene has CDR1 SGDLS and CDR2 YYNGEE. The CDR3 has 15 amino acids. The V gene lost 0 bases and the J gene lost 2 bases, with 9 bases spanning the gap. CDR3 loop: CASSVGGGAYNEQFF. The CDR3 DNA reads as TGTGCCAGCAGCGTAGGGGGGGGCGCCTACAATGAGCAGTTCTTC.

V and J are TRBV9 and TRBJ2-1, with 8 positions matching TRBD2. V trimming: 0 bases; J trimming: 9 bases; junction bases outside the gene matches: 14. The CDR3 runs to 17 residues. Germline V CDR1 and CDR2: SGDLS, YYNGEE. This CDR3 reads CASSVVGSSGSSPEQFF. In DNA form, the CDR3 reads TGTGCCAGCAGCGTAGTGGGGTCCAGCGGGAGTAGTCCTGAGCAGTTCTTC.

This rearrangement joins TRBV19 to TRBJ2-5, with 8 nucleotides matching TRBD1. Germline CDR1 and CDR2: LNHDA and SQIVND (reference sequence). This CDR3 comprises 16 residues. Trimming took 3 bases from V and 5 from J; bases not matched to a gene: 11. The CDR3 region has the DNA TGTGCCAGTAGTATTAGGGACAGGCCGCCTCGGGAGACCCAGTACTTC. Protein: CASSIRDRPPRETQYF.

This sequence joins TRBV11-3 and TRBJ2-1, with unresolved D. Trimming cost V 5 bases and J 1 base, with 6 bases left between them. This CDR3 is 13 amino acids long. Germline values: CDR1 SGHNT, CDR2 YENEEA. CDR3: CASSMASYNEQFF. The DNA of the CDR3 is TGTGCCAGCAGCATGGCATCCTACAATGAGCAGTTCTTC.

V gene TRBV15 combines with J gene TRBJ2-7; 8 nucleotides line up with TRBD1. CDR3 length: 15 amino acids. The V gene's germline CDR1 is LNHNV and CDR2 YYDKDF (reference sequence). V shed 5 bases and J 0 bases; nucleotides not matched to a gene: 6. Written as DNA, the CDR3 is TGTGCCACCAGCGAACAGGGGGTAAGCTCCTACGAGCAGTACTTC. It codes for CATSEQGVSSYEQYF.

The table lists this clone with a few counts. This chain connects TRBV5-1 to TRBJ1-2; D is unclear. This CDR3 spans 19 amino acids. CDR1 is SGHRS, CDR2 YFSETQ, per germline. Trimming took off 1 base at V and 1 base at J, with 23 bases between the two ends. Here the CDR3 DNA reads TGCGCCAGCAGCTTGAATGGACTCCAGGCGGTCGACCTTAACTATGGCTACACCTTC. It translates to CASSLNGLQAVDLNYGYTF.

The rearrangement joins TRBV6-5 to TRBJ1-6; 7 bases map to TRBD1. CDR1 is MNHEY, CDR2 SVGAGI, per germline. The CDR3 consists of 15 residues. The V and J ends lost 7 bases and 9 bases, in that order; junction bases with no gene match: 12. The DNA of the CDR3 is TGTGCCAGCACCCCCTCCGGACAGGTCATTTCACCCCTCCACTTT. Its translation: CASTPSGQVISPLHF.

V usage is TRBV18 and J usage is TRBJ1-5, with a tentative D call TRBD1 (6 bases). The CDR3 sequence is 16 residues long. Looked up from germline, CDR1 is KGHSH and CDR2 is LQKENI. The V end lost 3 bases, the J end lost 1 base, and 13 bases lay between the germline ends. CDR3 sequence: CASSPSEGVSNQPQHF. The CDR3 bases are TGTGCCAGCTCACCCTCCGAGGGGGTGAGCAATCAGCCCCAGCATTTT. The variable domain in full, with the rest retrieved from reference TRBV18 and TRBJ1-5, is NAGVMQNPRHLVRRRGQEARLRCSPMKGHSHVYWYRQLPEEGLKFMVYLQKENIIDESGMPKERFSAEFPKEGPSILRIQQVVRGDSAAYFCASSPSEGVSNQPQHFGDGTRLSIL.

Regarding this clone: The same CDR3 can be traced to other DNA sequences in this sample. The chain links TRBV12-5 to TRBJ1-6; weak D call: TRBD1 (6 bases). CDR1 and CDR2 from the germline V gene are LGHNT and FRNRAP. This CDR3 is 16 amino acids long. Trimming removed 6 bases at V and 0 bases at J, with 12 bases between. CDR3 sequence reads: CASGNTGSSYNSPLHF. DNA for the CDR3: TGTGCTAGTGGAAATACAGGGTCCTCCTATAATTCACCCCTCCACTTT. Drawing the rest from reference TRBV12-5 and TRBJ1-6, the complete variable domain is DARVTQTPRHKVTEMGQEVTMRCQPILGHNTVFWYRQTMMQGLELLAYFRNRAPLDDSGMPKDRFSAEMPDATLATLKIQPSEPRDSAVYFCASGNTGSSYNSPLHFGNGTRLTVT.

CDR3 sequence (DNA): TGCGCCAGCAGCTCTAAACAGGGTTCCTACGAGCAGTACTTC. Encoded protein: CASSSKQGSYEQYF. The chain uses TRBV5-1 and TRBJ2-7; D is possibly TRBD1 (6 bases). Trimming shortened V by 3 bases and J by 1 base, and 11 bases separated the two germline ends. CDR1 SGHRS and CDR2 YFSETQ come from the germline V gene. CDR3 size: 14 residues.

Here the CDR3 reads CASGQGAPTSGGAQFF. The CDR3 DNA sequence: TGTGCCAGCGGACAGGGGGCGCCGACTAGCGGGGGGGCACAGTTCTTC. V is TRBV2 and J is TRBJ2-1; 14 bases agree with TRBD2. The CDR3 spans 16 residues. The germline V gene encodes CDR1 SNHLY and CDR2 FYNNEI. V trimming: 8 bases; J trimming: 13 bases; junction bases outside the gene matches: 16.

In this sample, this clone turned up a few times. This chain's CDR3 is CASSVLGGSHEQYF. The CDR3 nucleotides are TGCGCCAGCAGCGTCCTAGGAGGGTCCCACGAGCAGTACTTC. The rearrangement uses TRBV5-1 and TRBJ2-7; tentatively, D is TRBD2 (6 bases). CDR1 is SGHRS and CDR2 is YFSETQ in the germline V gene. Trimming removed 4 bases from V and 5 bases from J, with 16 bases in between. This CDR3 has 14 amino acids.

The J gene is TRBJ1-5, the V gene TRBV29-1; no clear D gene. Trimming pared 4 bases from V and 5 bases from J, leaving 12 bases between. The CDR3 has 13 amino acids. Germline loops: CDR1 SQVTM, CDR2 ANQGSEA. The chain's CDR3 is CSVAVELDQPQHF. The CDR3 nucleotides are TGCAGCGTTGCGGTCGAATTGGATCAGCCCCAGCATTTT.

This clone was detected a few times. The J gene is TRBJ2-7, the V gene TRBV5-1; the D is unclear. The length of the CDR3 is 12 residues. The germline V gene encodes CDR1 SGHRS and CDR2 YFSETQ. Trimming took 3 bases from V and 5 from J, leaving 9 bases between them. The CDR3, as DNA: TGCGCCAGCAGCTACTTGGGCAACGAGCAGTACTTC. This codes for CASSYLGNEQYF.

This clone was recorded a few times. The V and J genes are TRBV19 and TRBJ1-1, with D possibly being TRBD1 (6 bases). Germline loops: CDR1 LNHDA, CDR2 SQIVND (reference sequence). V was pared by 5 bases and J by 3 bases, with 19 bases between. This CDR3 is built from 16 residues. The CDR3: CASSFDRTRRHTEAFF. As DNA, the CDR3 is TGTGCCAGTAGTTTCGACAGGACGAGACGGCACACTGAAGCTTTCTTT.

This chain joins TRBV6-1 and TRBJ1-2; weak D call: TRBD1 (5 bases). The CDR3 spans 15 residues. Trimming removed 4 bases from V and 3 bases from J, with 15 bases in between. Germline loops: CDR1 MNHNS, CDR2 SASEGT. CDR3 region: CASSGQTGGDYGYTF. The CDR3 region has the DNA TGTGCCAGCAGTGGACAAACAGGTGGGGACTATGGCTACACCTTC.

V usage is TRBV5-1 and J usage is TRBJ2-3; the D gene is possibly TRBD1 (6 bases). V was shortened by 0 bases and J by 1 base, with 12 bases between the two germline ends. Germline loops: CDR1 SGHRS, CDR2 YFSETQ. The CDR3 length is 16 residues. This CDR3 is CASSLDGTPGTDTQYF. CDR3 bases: TGCGCCAGCAGCTTGGACGGGACACCCGGCACAGATACGCAGTATTTT.

V usage is TRBV12-5 and J usage is TRBJ2-7, with D perhaps matching TRBD2 (7 bases). This CDR3 region has 15 residues. Per the germline V gene, CDR1 is LGHNT and CDR2 is FRNRAP. Trimming removed 5 bases at V and 4 bases at J, with 18 bases between. The CDR3 spells CASGTTDGGAYEQYF. In DNA, the CDR3 is TGTGCTAGTGGTACAACGGATGGGGGGGCTTACGAGCAGTACTTC.

The gene calls are TRBV7-3 and TRBJ2-7; TRBD2 aligns across 9 bases. Germline lookup yields CDR1 SGHTA and CDR2 FQGTGA. J gave up 4 bases and V 7 bases, and 11 bases lay outside the gene matches. CDR3 length: 15 amino acids. The CDR3 sequence is CASIKSLAGNYEQYF. The CDR3 DNA reads TGTGCCAGCATCAAATCCCTAGCGGGGAATTACGAGCAGTACTTC.

The chain links TRBV2 to TRBJ2-5, with 9 positions matching TRBD2. CDR3 size: 14 residues. J gave up 5 bases and V 10 bases, and 11 bases lay outside the gene matches. Germline V gene lookup returns CDR1 SNHLY and CDR2 FYNNEI. In DNA, the CDR3 is TGTGCCACCTTTAGCGGGAGAGTGGGCGAGACCCAGTACTTC. Residues: CATFSGRVGETQYF.

The chain links TRBV12-2 to TRBJ2-6; the tabulated D call, TRBD1, remains unverified against the DNA. TRBV12-2 is termed a pseudogene. This CDR3 has 18 amino acids. In DNA form, the CDR3 reads TGTGCAAGTCGCTCCCGGGACAGGAGCCACACTGGGGCCAACGTCCTGACTTTC. Translation gives CASRSRDRSHTGANVLTF.

This clone showed up just once. The rearrangement uses TRBV6-6 and TRBJ1-3, with 7 bases matching TRBD1. The ends lost 0 bases at V and 0 bases at J; junction bases unmatched: 2. Germline loops: CDR1 MNHNY, CDR2 SVGAGI (reference sequence). The CDR3 consists of 16 residues. The CDR3: CASSYSGQSSGNTIYF. CDR3 bases: TGTGCCAGCAGTTACTCGGGACAGAGCTCTGGAAACACCATATATTTT.

The chain recombines TRBV6-5 with TRBJ1-5; 9 positions match TRBD1. The trim removed 6 bases at V and 3 bases at J, leaving 3 bases unmatched. The germline V gene encodes CDR1 MNHEY and CDR2 SVGAGI. This CDR3 contains 14 residues. CDR3: CASRGQGTNQPQHF. The CDR3 DNA follows: TGTGCCAGCAGGGGACAGGGTACCAATCAGCCCCAGCATTTT.